These T cell receptor beta chains were read from a single sample in a study of memory CD4+ T cells and cytomegalovirus serostatus. TCRdb keeps only in-frame clones here, not all; method: immunoSEQ multiplex PCR. The data show about 31,000 clones, with approximately 76% seen just once and 0.63% held by the top ten. Sequencing was carried out using memory CD4+ T cells from blood. Receptors were obtained from an adult in good health and CMV-seronegative. Some clones in this sample may be carry-over from other donors' samples. CDR3s include the opening cysteine and the closing phenylalanine or tryptophan. Each record gives: clone size, D gene, J gene, V gene, CDR3 DNA, CDR3 protein. A D gene is named only where the DNA matches it firmly. Size tells how often a clone was seen (once, few, many) or the class of an expanded clone, and some rows leave it out.

abundance: -; d_gene: -; j_gene: TRBJ2-7; v_gene: TRBV5-1; CDR3nt: TGCGCCAGCAGCTTGGTTGTCAGCCCCTACGAGCAGTACTTC; CDR3aa: CASSLVVSPYEQYF
abundance: -; d_gene: -; j_gene: TRBJ2-5; v_gene: TRBV4-1; CDR3nt: TGCGCCAGCAGCCAAGGGTGGGGGGCGTTCGGTGAGACCCAGTACTTC; CDR3aa: CASSQGWGAFGETQYF
abundance: -; d_gene: -; j_gene: TRBJ1-1; v_gene: TRBV7-2; CDR3nt: TGTGCCAGCAGCTCCAGTTGGTCCCTCACTGAAGCTTTCTTT; CDR3aa: CASSSSWSLTEAFF
abundance: -; d_gene: -; j_gene: TRBJ1-2; v_gene: TRBV5-4; CDR3nt: TGTGCCAGCAGCTTTCCCACACAAATGGGGGGCGGGAATGGCTACACCTTC; CDR3aa: CASSFPTQMGGGNGYTF
abundance: -; d_gene: -; j_gene: TRBJ1-2; v_gene: TRBV19; CDR3nt: TGTGCCAGTAGCTGGGGAGGGCCTAACTATGGCTACACCTTC; CDR3aa: CASSWGGPNYGYTF
abundance: -; d_gene: TRBD2; j_gene: TRBJ2-3; v_gene: TRBV5-4; CDR3nt: TGTGCCAGCAGCCCGACTAGCGTAAAAGATACGCAGTATTTT; CDR3aa: CASSPTSVKDTQYF
abundance: -; d_gene: TRBD1; j_gene: TRBJ1-6; v_gene: TRBV7-9; CDR3nt: TGTGCCAGCAGCAAACAGGGGGCGGCGGCACCCCTCCACTTT; CDR3aa: CASSKQGAAAPLHF
abundance: -; d_gene: TRBD2; j_gene: TRBJ2-5; v_gene: TRBV9; CDR3nt: TGTGCCAGCAGCGCATCCTTGACGGGGGGCCAAGAGACCCAGTACTTC; CDR3aa: CASSASLTGGQETQYF
abundance: few; d_gene: -; j_gene: TRBJ1-4; v_gene: TRBV15; CDR3nt: TGTGCCACCAGCAGTCCTACCAGAGGGGGAATGGAAAAACTGTTTTTT; CDR3aa: CATSSPTRGGMEKLFF
abundance: -; d_gene: TRBD1; j_gene: TRBJ1-2; v_gene: TRBV19; CDR3nt: TGTGCCAGTAGTGATGACAGGGGGAACTATGGCTACACCTTC; CDR3aa: CASSDDRGNYGYTF
abundance: -; d_gene: TRBD2; j_gene: TRBJ2-3; v_gene: TRBV29-1; CDR3nt: TGCAGCGCCACTAGCGGGGGTACAGATACGCAGTATTTT; CDR3aa: CSATSGGTDTQYF